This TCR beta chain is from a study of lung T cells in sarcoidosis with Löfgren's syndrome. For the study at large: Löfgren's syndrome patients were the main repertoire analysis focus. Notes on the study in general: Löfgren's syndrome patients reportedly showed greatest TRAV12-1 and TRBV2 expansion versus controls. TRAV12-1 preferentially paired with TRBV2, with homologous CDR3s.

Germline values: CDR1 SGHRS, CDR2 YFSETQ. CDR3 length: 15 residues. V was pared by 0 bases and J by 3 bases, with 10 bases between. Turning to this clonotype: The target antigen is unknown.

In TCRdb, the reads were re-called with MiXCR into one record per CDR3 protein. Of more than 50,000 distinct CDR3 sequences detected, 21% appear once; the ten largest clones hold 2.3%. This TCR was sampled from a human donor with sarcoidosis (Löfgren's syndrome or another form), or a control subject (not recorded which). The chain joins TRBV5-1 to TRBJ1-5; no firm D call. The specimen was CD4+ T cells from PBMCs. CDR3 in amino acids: CASSLGTNFNQPQHF. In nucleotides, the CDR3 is TGCGCCAGCAGCTTGGGAACAAATTTCAATCAGCCCCAGCATTTT.